This TCR beta chain is drawn from a study of shared clonotypes between healthy human individuals. Between the trimmed V and J ends, which lost 5 bases and 9 bases, there was a span of 25 bases. The CDR3 spans 16 residues. Germline V CDR1 and CDR2: MNHEY, SMNVEV (reference sequence). Per the original methods: ImmunoSEQ output held junction-only sequences without quality scores, so filtering differed. Method: immunoSEQ multiplex PCR; TCRdb's copy keeps in-frame clones and lacks some. D and trimming were read from the DNA, whereas the V and J calls and clone size are those reported in that table. Of around 600,000 clones in the sample, about 95% are singletons; the top ten hold about 0.11%. The naive CD8 fraction comprised CD45RO-negative cells positively selected for CCR7 and excluded terminally differentiated effector memory CD45RA+ cells.

This clonotype was sampled from a woman younger than 45 in good health. Sequencing used naive CD8+ T cells sorted from blood. The J gene is TRBJ2-5, the V gene TRBV27; D perhaps matches TRBD2 (5 bases). The CDR3 DNA reads as TGTGCCAGCAGTCCAAGCAGCGGTCCCTCCATTTTTCCCCAGTACTTC. Encoded protein: CASSPSSGPSIFPQYF.